What follows are 16 T cell receptor beta chains derived from one specimen sequenced in a study of CD4 and CD8 cells across lung adenocarcinoma regions. MiXCR, run by TCRdb on the PCR reads, gives a single entry per CDR3 protein. This sample has more than 10,000 distinct CDR3 sequences, with 56% found just once. Material: CD8+ T cells from the margin of a lung tumor. These receptors came from a female donor with lung adenocarcinoma. The CD4 and CD8 labels of this study may be unreliable.

This chain connects TRBV27 to TRBJ2-1; 9 nucleotides line up with TRBD1. TRBJ2-7 matches the DNA end more closely, so the J call is doubtful. The CDR3 sequence is 15 residues long. The germline gives CDR1 MNHEY, CDR2 SMNVEV (reference sequence). CDR3 DNA sequence: TGTGCCAGCAGTTCCCCCGGGACAGGGAGCTACGAGCAGTACTTC. Its translation is CASSSPGTGSYEQYF.

The sample holds many counts of this clonotype. The J gene is TRBJ2-2, the V gene TRBV6-1, with D perhaps TRBD1 or TRBD2 (5 bases each). The germline gives CDR1 MNHNS, CDR2 SASEGT. CDR3 length: 16 amino acids. Trimming removed 6 bases from V and 0 bases from J, with 14 bases in between. This chain's CDR3 is CASRNLGVANTGELFF. CDR3 bases: TGTGCCAGCAGGAATCTGGGGGTTGCGAACACCGGGGAGCTGTTTTTT.

This chain connects TRBV10-3 to TRBJ2-4; D might be TRBD1 or TRBD2, each matching 5 bases. The CDR3 contains 13 residues. V lost 10 bases and J lost 13, with 23 bases in between. Germline lookup yields CDR1 ENHRY and CDR2 SYGVKD. CDR3 in amino acids: CATRLGVPDTQYF. CDR3 DNA: TGTGCCACGAGGCTGGGGGTCCCAGATACGCAGTACTTC.

About this clonotype: The junction does not match germline at one end; this may be a read error. CDR3 nucleotides: TGCGCCACGGGGGAACGGGCCAAAGATACTCAGTACTTC. As protein: CATGERAKDTQYF. The J gene is TRBJ2-4, the V gene TRBV27, with a tentative D call TRBD2 (6 bases). The CDR3 is 13 residues long. Germline V CDR1 and CDR2: MNHEY, SMNVEV (reference sequence).

V is TRBV7-2 and J is TRBJ1-2, with 9 nucleotides matching TRBD1. Germline values: CDR1 SGHTA, CDR2 FQGNSA. Trimming cost V 4 bases and J 4 bases; bases outside gene matches: 7. This CDR3 is built from 15 residues. This CDR3 reads CASSSTGGFGYGYTF. The CDR3 bases are TGTGCCAGCAGCTCGACAGGGGGGTTTGGCTATGGCTACACCTTC.

This clonotype was recorded many times. Lacking the conserved final phenylalanine or tryptophan, this CDR3 likely reflects a read error. It is unclear where the CDR3 begins or ends on the DNA, so no DNA is shown, and the CDR3 is as TCRdb lists it. The chain links TRBV7-2 to TRBJ2-4; the D call TRBD1 from the table was never checked on the DNA. The CDR3 extends over 13 residues, inclusive of both ends. Germline V gene lookup returns CDR1 SGHTA and CDR2 FQGNSA. CDR3 sequence: CASSSNRDDPIDL.

This clonotype is judged large. This chain joins TRBV27 and TRBJ1-2; TRBD1 might be the D (6 bases). The CDR3 totals 14 residues. The V end lost 5 bases, the J end lost 6 bases, and 16 bases lay between the germline ends. Germline loops: CDR1 MNHEY, CDR2 SMNVEV (reference sequence). The CDR3 spells CASSRPGQGNGYTF. The DNA of the CDR3 is TGTGCCAGCAGTCGTCCGGGACAAGGAAATGGCTACACCTTC.

This chain links TRBV3-1 with TRBJ2-5; 8 bases fit TRBD1. Germline V gene lookup returns CDR1 LGHDT and CDR2 YNNKEL (reference sequence). V trimming: 0 bases; J trimming: 5 bases; junction bases outside the gene matches: 2. The CDR3 is 14 amino acids. The CDR3 loop reads CASSQDTGGETQYF. CDR3 nucleotide sequence: TGTGCCAGCAGCCAAGATACAGGGGGGGAGACCCAGTACTTC.

A word on this clonotype: The junction and the germline gene differ at one end; a read error may be behind it. This chain uses TRBV6-1 with TRBJ2-3; D might be TRBD1 or TRBD2, each matching 5 bases. CDR1 is MNHNS and CDR2 is SASEGT in the germline V gene. The CDR3 contains 16 residues. This CDR3 reads CACSPSGQRAKDTQYF. For the CDR3, the DNA is TGTGCGTGCAGTCCTTCGGGGCAGCGAGCCAAAGACACTCAGTACTTT.

The sample holds a few counts of this clonotype. CDR3: CASSFGAPLGGYTF. CDR3 coding DNA: TGTGCCAGCAGCTTTGGGGCCCCACTGGGGGGCTACACCTTC. J is TRBJ1-2 and V is TRBV7-2; a possible D gene is TRBD1 (5 bases). The V gene lost 3 bases and the J gene lost 8 bases, with 16 bases spanning the gap. Germline assignment: CDR1 SGHTA and CDR2 FQGNSA. The CDR3 sequence is 14 residues long.

V is TRBV4-1 and J is TRBJ2-3, with TRBD1 matching over 9 bases. The V gene end was trimmed by 4 bases and the J gene end by 2 bases; junction bases not matched to a gene: 4. CDR1 MGHRA and CDR2 YSYEKL come from the germline V gene. The CDR3 totals 15 residues. CDR3 sequence reads: CASSPRDRVTDTQYF. The CDR3 DNA sequence: TGCGCCAGCAGCCCCAGGGACAGGGTCACAGATACGCAGTATTTT.

For this clonotype: The conserved closing phenylalanine or tryptophan is absent in this CDR3, likely reflecting a read error. The CDR3 nucleotides are TGTGCCAGCAGCCCAACGGAGATACAAGAGACCCAGTACTCC. Translating it yields CASSPTEIQETQYS. The chain recombines TRBV7-6 with TRBJ2-5; D remains ambiguous. The CDR3 contains 14 residues. The V end lost 5 bases, the J end lost 2 bases, and 12 bases lay between the germline ends. Germline values: CDR1 SGHVS, CDR2 FNYEAQ.

About this clonotype: Compared with germline, one end of the junction differs, possibly owing to a read error. The gene calls are TRBV10-3 and TRBJ2-5, with D perhaps matching TRBD1 (7 bases). CDR1 is ENHRY and CDR2 is SYGVKD in the germline V gene. CDR3 size: 15 residues. For the CDR3, the DNA is TGTTCCGGGGGAAGGACAGGCCGCGACCCAGAGACGCAGTATTTC. The encoded protein is CSGGRTGRDPETQYF.

This rearrangement joins TRBV15 to TRBJ2-4; TRBD2 is a possible D gene (6 bases). With 3 bases removed from V and 8 bases from J, the gap between germline ends came to 14 bases. This CDR3 is built from 14 residues. Germline V gene data show CDR1 as LNHNV and CDR2 as YYDKDF (reference sequence). The CDR3 nucleotides are TGTGCCACCAGCAGCGGGAGATGGGGGGACATTCAGTACTTC. Translating it yields CATSSGRWGDIQYF.

This chain links TRBV6-1 with TRBJ2-1, with D uncertain. V gave up 4 bases and J gave up 5 bases, with 9 bases separating them. Germline loops: CDR1 MNHNS, CDR2 SASEGT. CDR3 size: 13 residues. The CDR3 nucleotides read TGTGCCAGCAGTGGGAGACGAGACAATGAGCAGTTCTTC. Its translation: CASSGRRDNEQFF.

This clonotype was observed at least ten times. The rearrangement uses TRBV10-3 and TRBJ1-2; D is undetermined. The CDR3 length is 16 residues. V was clipped by 10 bases and J by 4 bases, with 25 bases between them. The germline V gene encodes CDR1 ENHRY and CDR2 SYGVKD. CDR3 DNA sequence: TGTGCCACGCAACGATCGGACGCAGGAGCCTCCTATGGCTACACCTTC. The encoded protein is CATQRSDAGASYGYTF.